This T cell receptor beta chain came from a study of beta chain features in type 1 diabetes. Turning to the study itself: Over all samples combined, fewer than 140,000,000 sorted cells were examined.

Reverse transcription of all isolated RNA meant that expressed TCRB transcripts were sequenced. The protocol was immunoSEQ multiplex PCR, while the TCRdb copy is restricted to in-frame clones and leaves out a portion. The sample consists of just over 600,000 clones, roughly 16% of them appearing once. The sequence came from a man between 18 and 29 years old in good health. The source material was naive CD4+ T cells from blood.

This CDR3 reads CASSFGGVGTDTQYF. The CDR3 coding sequence is TGCGCCAGCAGCTTTGGCGGGGTAGGCACAGATACGCAGTATTTT. The rearrangement uses TRBV5-1 and TRBJ2-3; maybe TRBD2 (6 bases). The V end lost 2 bases, the J end lost 1 base, and 11 bases lay between the germline ends. The germline V gene has CDR1 SGHRS and CDR2 YFSETQ. This CDR3 region has 15 residues.